The table lists the clone carrying this T cell receptor beta chain with a few counts. Its antigen is as yet unknown. The data stem from a study of CD8 T cells in Susac syndrome. Reverse transcription of roughly 0.45 to 1 ug RNA used random hexamers. TCRdb used MiXCR to reprocess the immunoSEQ multiplex PCR reads, holding one entry per CDR3 protein. Of approximately 100,000 distinct CDR3 sequences in the sample, about 96% were seen once. V shed 4 bases and J shed 8 bases, with 6 bases lying between them. CDR1 and CDR2 (germline): SNHLY, FYNNEI. CDR3 size: 11 residues. Study findings and constraints: The authors acknowledged that the study's TCR sequencing and HLA analysis involved relatively few individuals.

Source material: CD4+ T cells from PBMCs. The sequence was collected from a human donor in good health. The chain has TRBV2 and TRBJ2-1; the D is unclear. The CDR3 region is CASSVRDEQFF. The CDR3 DNA sequence: TGTGCCAGCAGTGTAAGAGATGAGCAGTTCTTC.